This T cell receptor beta chain was recorded in a study of blood T cell repertoires in COVID-19 (TCRdb year 2020). Turning to the overall study: The collaborator samples originated in the United States, Italy and Spain and spanned the acute and convalescent phases of COVID-19. The prospective study material was composed of cDNA or gDNA derived from T cells, B-cell-depleted T cells, or PBMCs. Subjects who had been exposed to COVID-19, were actively infected with it, or had recovered from it provided the deeply sampled blood TCRbeta repertoires that made up the dataset. A freely available public database, intended as a resource for researchers studying the immune response to SARS-CoV-2, is where the repertoires were released. Samples were obtained from the ongoing ImmuneRACE study (first 160 participants) and from 1,200 or so subjects provided by 6 global collaborators. A de-identified subject ID, COVID-19 status, age in years and sex were almost always included in the sample metadata. Where HLA class I and class II types were available, the types were taken from metadata supplied by the sample provider, not from assay-based typing. Overall study outcomes, separate from this receptor: How much clinical and demographic metadata was included differed by source and by participant, and the metadata was provided uncurated.

The immunoSEQ Assay, a bias-controlled multiplex PCR, was used to amplify TCRbeta CDR3 regions from genomic DNA. In the original analysis: Within the assay, amplification of reference gene primers was used to estimate how many nucleated cells each sample contained. To quantify the absolute abundance of each unique TCRbeta CDR3 rearrangement, sequence reads were collapsed and filtered. For each sample, productive Simpson clonality was calculated as the square root of Simpson's diversity index across productive rearrangements. TCRdb mirrors the immuneACCESS table, restricted to in-frame sequences. Some clones are absent from its copies; in checked studies, under half trace to an unresolved V gene, and the reason for the others is unknown. V, J and clone size reflect that table, while D and trimming were determined from the DNA. The sample contains approximately 200,000 clones, roughly nine tenths of them found a single time. The top ten clonotypes cover roughly 2% of the sample.

Each collaborating institution followed its own protocols to collect whole blood in K2EDTA tubes. For TCRbeta analysis, collaborator samples were shipped as frozen whole blood, as isolated PBMCs, or as DNA extracted from either sample type. Worth noting for this clone: There is no known antigen for this receptor. No base quality values were provided; no much bigger clone lies one nucleotide off.

The CDR3 contains 15 residues, cysteine and phenylalanine counted. The retained sequence is limited to the CDR3, 45 bases, with the frame set at the first base. Via the germline V gene, CDR1 is KGHSH and CDR2 LQKENI. V sheds 3 bases and J sheds 8 bases, leaving 19 bases between their ends. This clonotype originated in a woman between 45 and 65 years old with acute or convalescent COVID-19. Material for sequencing was peripheral blood. The chain is assembled from TRBV18 and TRBJ1-2; the D gene identity is not certain. The CDR3 amino acid sequence is: CASSPLGTSHTGYTF. The DNA sequence is as follows: TGTGCCAGCTCACCGCTGGGCACTTCTCATACGGGCTACACCTTC.